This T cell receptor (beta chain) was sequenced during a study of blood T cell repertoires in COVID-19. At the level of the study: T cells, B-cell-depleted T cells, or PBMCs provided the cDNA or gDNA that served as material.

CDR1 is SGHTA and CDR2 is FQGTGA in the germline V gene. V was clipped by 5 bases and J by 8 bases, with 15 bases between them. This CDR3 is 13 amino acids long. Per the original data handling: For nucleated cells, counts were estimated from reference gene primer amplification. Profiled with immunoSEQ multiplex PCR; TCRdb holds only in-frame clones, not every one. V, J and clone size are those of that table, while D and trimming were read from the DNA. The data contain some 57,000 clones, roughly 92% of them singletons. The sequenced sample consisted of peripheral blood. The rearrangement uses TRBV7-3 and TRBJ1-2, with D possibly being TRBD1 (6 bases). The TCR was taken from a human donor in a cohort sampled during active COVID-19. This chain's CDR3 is CASSPGGRGGYTF. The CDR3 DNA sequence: TGTGCCAGCAGCCCTGGGGGCCGGGGAGGCTACACCTTC.